A single sample is the source of the 8 T cell receptor beta chains below, sequenced in a study of T cells after yellow fever vaccination. From the 5' RACE reads, TCRdb called clonotypes with MiXCR, one entry per CDR3 protein. The table records just under 600,000 distinct CDR3 sequences, roughly 14% of them present only once. Sequencing used PBMCs, obtained on the day of the yellow fever booster vaccination. These receptor sequences come from a man aged 30-40 years who received the YFV17D yellow fever vaccine.

The V call is TRBV5-1, the J call TRBJ2-2; TRBD2 aligns across 10 bases. CDR1 and CDR2 from the germline V gene are SGHRS and YFSETQ. The CDR3 covers 16 residues. V trimming: 1 base; J trimming: 6 bases; junction bases outside the gene matches: 6. The DNA for the CDR3 is TGCGCCAGCAGCTTGCGGCTAGCGGGAGCGGCCGGGGAGCTGTTTTTT. Protein: CASSLRLAGAAGELFF.

There are many counts of this clonotype. The chain joins TRBV6-5 to TRBJ2-7; tentatively, D is TRBD1 (5 bases). Trimming cost V 8 bases and J 6 bases, with 11 bases left between them. CDR1 MNHEY and CDR2 SVGAGI come from the germline V gene. The CDR3 spans 11 residues. The DNA for the CDR3 is TGTGCCAGCTCCCAGGGCGTCGAGCAGTACTTC. Amino acids: CASSQGVEQYF.

This clonotype showed up just a few times. The V gene is TRBV7-8, the J gene TRBJ2-7; D possibly corresponds to TRBD1 (5 bases). Germline CDR1 SGHVS, CDR2 FQNEAQ. V was shortened by 1 base and J by 1 base, with 11 bases between the two germline ends. The CDR3 consists of 15 residues. CDR3 region: CASSLEARQSYEQYF. CDR3 coding DNA: TGTGCCAGCAGCTTAGAGGCCCGACAGTCCTACGAGCAGTACTTC.

This clonotype was observed at least ten times. This rearrangement joins TRBV15 to TRBJ2-3; D unclear. V was pared by 0 bases and J by 9 bases, with 7 bases between. CDR1 is LNHNV and CDR2 is YYDKDF in the germline V gene (reference sequence). CDR3 size: 12 residues. The CDR3 here is CATSRDQRTQYF. In DNA, the CDR3 is TGTGCCACCAGCAGAGATCAACGCACGCAGTATTTT.

The J gene is TRBJ2-2, the V gene TRBV5-4; D uncertain. V was cut by 10 bases and J by 5 bases, with 18 bases left in between. This CDR3 is built from 14 residues. Germline assignment: CDR1 SGHNT and CDR2 YYREEE (reference sequence). In nucleotides, the CDR3 is TGTGCCGTAGGGTATGGGCACAGTACCGGGGAGCTGTTTTTT. Encoded protein: CAVGYGHSTGELFF.

The chain combines TRBV12-3 or TRBV12-4 with TRBJ2-3; D tentatively fits TRBD1 or TRBD2 (5 bases each). CDR3 size: 13 residues. The ends were cut back, 1 base at V and 6 bases at J, with 8 bases in the middle. The CDR3 bases are TGTGCCAGCAGTTTAGGGGGGTTTGATACGCAGTATTTT. It specifies CASSLGGFDTQYF.

This clonotype was seen a handful of times. The rearrangement joins TRBV19 to TRBJ1-6; the D gene is possibly TRBD1 (5 bases). Germline V gene sequence: CDR1 LNHDA, CDR2 SQIVND (reference sequence). V was pared by 3 bases and J by 10 bases, with 10 bases between. The CDR3 sequence is 13 residues long. The CDR3 DNA sequence: TGTGCCAGTAGTATGAGCAGGGACTCACCCCTCCACTTT. This encodes CASSMSRDSPLHF.

This clonotype was counted a few times. The rearrangement uses TRBV12-3 or TRBV12-4 and TRBJ2-3; D may be TRBD2 (8 bases). The CDR3 contains 18 residues. V lost 7 bases to trimming and J lost 2 bases, with 25 bases between them. CDR3 coding DNA: TGTGCCAGCACACAAACTAGCGGTGGGGGACAGAACACAGATACGCAGTATTTT. This gives the protein CASTQTSGGGQNTDTQYF.